This T cell receptor beta chain appears in the sequencing data of a study of read filtering for tumor transcriptome and immune sequencing. Study overall: Per sample, TCR-region reads ranged about 3.5 to 11 million by IR-seq, 85 to 1273 by RNA-seq.

From 300 to 450 ng of RNA, a library with molecular barcoded alpha/delta and beta/gamma adaptors was made. TCRdb redid the calling of the reads with MiXCR, one entry per CDR3 protein. The data contain fewer than 30,000 distinct CDR3 sequences, approximately 15% of them singletons. From germline, CDR1 is SGHRS and CDR2 YFSETQ. The CDR3 is 15 residues long. V was pared by 4 bases and J by 0 bases, with 12 bases between. This clonotype was seen a handful of times. The target antigen is unknown. A read error is possible here, since a much larger clone lies one base away. Study-wide points: Approximately 82% of IR-seq clonotypes had a single read, yet these held about 3.4% of reads. The CD138-negative fraction was mixed bone marrow immune cells, not pure T cells.

The sequenced sample consisted of a population of CD138-negative cells sorted from bone marrow. This TCR came from a donor aged 40 or over with multiple myeloma. This rearrangement joins TRBV5-1 to TRBJ2-3, with D perhaps matching TRBD2 (5 bases). CDR3 DNA sequence: TGCGCCAGCAGCCGGGGTGGGGAAAGCACAGATACGCAGTATTTT. Translating gives CASSRGGESTDTQYF.